This T cell receptor beta chain stems from a study of blood T cell repertoires in COVID-19. V trimming: 5 bases; J trimming: 5 bases; junction bases outside the gene matches: 10. Per germline, CDR1 MNHEY and CDR2 SVGEGT. This CDR3 has 16 residues. Generated by immunoSEQ multiplex PCR, the TCRdb table keeps only in-frame clones and is missing some. The sample has over 85,000 clones; around 87% are singletons. The chain has TRBV6-2 or TRBV6-3 and TRBJ2-5; 11 positions match TRBD1. The specimen sequenced was peripheral blood. This clonotype was sampled from a woman in her forties or fifties with COVID-19, enrolled during active disease. The CDR3 loop is CASSTRTGGDYETQYF. The CDR3 DNA follows: TGTGCCAGCAGTACGCGGACAGGGGGCGATTATGAGACCCAGTACTTC.